These T cell receptor beta chains were read from a single sample in a study of T cell responses to AZD1222 COVID-19 vaccine. Data came from immunoSEQ multiplex PCR; TCRdb stores just in-frame clones and leaves some out. Of around 60,000 clones detected, roughly 89% appear once; the ten largest clones hold 4% to 5%. Sample: peripheral blood, taken on day 0 of AZD1222 vaccination. The receptors originated from an adult in good health. The CDR3 runs from the conserved cysteine through the conserved F or W. The D gene is left open where the match is weak. The size field is filled for only some rows; it gives once, few, many or a size class.

v_call	clone_size	j_call	d_call	cdr3_aa	cdr3_nt
TRBV4-2	-	TRBJ2-2	-	CASSQEGSGELFF	TGTGCCAGCAGCCAAGAGGGCTCCGGGGAGCTGTTTTTT
TRBV6-1	-	TRBJ1-5	TRBD1	CASSVTGGNSRQPQHF	TGTGCCAGCAGTGTGACAGGGGGCAATTCGCGTCAGCCCCAGCATTTT
TRBV5-1	-	TRBJ2-7	TRBD2	CASRNTSGGLSYEQYF	TGCGCCAGCAGGAACACTAGCGGGGGCCTCTCCTACGAGCAGTACTTC
TRBV19	-	TRBJ1-6	-	CASSFGRGNSPLHF	TGTGCCAGTAGTTTCGGCAGGGGCAATTCACCCCTCCACTTT
TRBV19	-	TRBJ1-2	-	CASSIGNLYGYTF	TGTGCCAGTAGTATCGGGAACCTCTATGGCTACACCTTC
TRBV11-1	-	TRBJ2-1	TRBD1	CASSLLSGTGYNEQFF	TGTGCCAGCAGCTTGCTCTCCGGGACAGGGTACAATGAGCAGTTCTTC
TRBV6-1	-	TRBJ1-2	-	CASSERLGQGYTF	TGTGCCAGCAGTGAAAGGCTGGGACAAGGCTACACCTTC
TRBV29-1	-	TRBJ1-1	TRBD1	CNGTGGFIMNTEAFF	TGCAATGGGACAGGGGGTTTCATTATGAACACTGAAGCTTTCTTT
TRBV18	-	TRBJ1-5	-	CASSVKRQGEGGQPQHF	TGTGCCAGCTCCGTGAAAAGGCAGGGTGAGGGAGGTCAGCCCCAGCATTTT
TRBV30	-	TRBJ1-2	TRBD1	CAWSGQGGLYGYTF	TGTGCCTGGAGTGGACAGGGGGGTCTCTATGGCTACACCTTC
TRBV12-3/TRBV12-4	-	TRBJ2-7	-	CASSQAGEQYF	TGTGCCAGCAGTCAGGCGGGCGAGCAGTACTTC
TRBV21-1	-	TRBJ1-5	-	CASSSRQGGDQPQHF	TGTGCCAGCAGCAGCCGACAGGGCGGGGATCAGCCCCAGCATTTT
TRBV19	once	TRBJ2-1	TRBD1	CATTDRGLGNEQFF	TGTGCCACCACAGACAGGGGGCTGGGGAATGAGCAGTTCTTC
TRBV7-9	-	TRBJ1-1	-	CASSQAGRDTEAFF	TGTGCCAGCAGCCAGGCAGGGAGGGACACTGAAGCTTTCTTT
TRBV30	few	TRBJ1-1	-	CAWTPSALNTEAFF	TGTGCCTGGACCCCGTCAGCCTTGAACACTGAAGCTTTCTTT
TRBV13	few	TRBJ1-2	TRBD1	CASSPDRGQNYGYTF	TGTGCCAGCAGCCCCGACAGGGGGCAGAACTATGGCTACACCTTC
TRBV10-1	-	TRBJ1-1	TRBD1	CASSEFTGTGGEAFF	TGCGCCAGCAGTGAATTCACCGGGACAGGGGGAGAAGCTTTCTTT
TRBV18	-	TRBJ1-3	-	CASSPPGSHSGNTIYF	TGTGCCAGCTCACCTCCCGGGTCCCACTCTGGAAACACCATATATTTT
TRBV18	-	TRBJ2-5	-	CASSPSAGSGVTQYF	TGTGCCAGCTCACCGTCGGCGGGATCCGGGGTGACCCAGTACTTC
TRBV5-1	-	TRBJ2-5	TRBD1	CASSFTTGQGGETQYF	TGCGCCAGCAGCTTCACCACCGGACAGGGCGGCGAGACCCAGTACTTC
TRBV19	-	TRBJ2-7	-	CASRQQANRDEQYF	TGTGCCAGTAGGCAACAGGCTAATCGGGACGAGCAGTACTTC
TRBV7-2	-	TRBJ2-1	TRBD2	CASSFRTSGGEQFF	TGTGCCAGCAGCTTCCGGACTAGCGGGGGTGAGCAGTTCTTC
TRBV7-2	-	TRBJ2-5	-	CASSPQGIQETQYF	TGTGCCAGCAGCCCCCAGGGGATCCAAGAGACCCAGTACTTC
TRBV18	-	TRBJ2-2	-	CASSLGDTGELFF	TGTGCCAGCTCACTGGGGGACACCGGGGAGCTGTTTTTT
TRBV5-1	-	TRBJ2-2	TRBD1	CASSAGTGVTGELFF	TGCGCCAGCAGCGCCGGGACAGGGGTGACCGGGGAGCTGTTTTTT
TRBV7-2	-	TRBJ2-2	-	CASSLSASETGELFF	TGTGCCAGCAGCTTATCCGCTAGCGAAACCGGGGAGCTGTTTTTT
TRBV2	-	TRBJ1-6	-	CASSRRGSYNSPLHF	TGTGCCAGCAGCAGGAGGGGATCCTATAATTCACCCCTCCACTTT
TRBV11-2	-	TRBJ2-1	TRBD2	CASSSTLAGGNIEQFF	TGTGCCAGCAGCTCCACTCTAGCGGGGGGAAATATTGAGCAGTTCTTC
TRBV7-2	once	TRBJ2-5	-	CASSLVSGETQYF	TGTGCCAGCAGCTTAGTTTCGGGAGAGACCCAGTACTTC
TRBV5-4	-	TRBJ2-1	TRBD2	CASSFSSGGNEQFF	TGTGCCAGCAGCTTTTCTAGCGGGGGTAATGAGCAGTTCTTC
TRBV6-5	-	TRBJ1-1	-	CASSYGLTTRAEAFF	TGTGCCAGCAGTTACGGACTTACGACGAGGGCTGAAGCTTTCTTT
TRBV5-6	-	TRBJ1-1	-	CASSWAQTTEAFF	TGTGCCAGCAGCTGGGCCCAGACTACTGAAGCTTTCTTT
TRBV10-3	-	TRBJ1-1	-	CATGNRVSTEAFF	TGTGCCACGGGCAACAGGGTGTCCACTGAAGCTTTCTTT
TRBV25-1	-	TRBJ1-6	TRBD1	CASRRDRGDSPLHF	TGTGCCAGCCGGAGGGACAGGGGGGATTCACCCCTCCACTTT
TRBV12-5	-	TRBJ2-5	-	CASGPSGIQETQYF	TGTGCTAGTGGCCCAAGCGGAATACAAGAGACCCAGTACTTC
TRBV2	-	TRBJ2-7	-	CASSRQHYEQYF	TGTGCCAGCAGTAGACAGCACTACGAGCAGTACTTC
TRBV4-2	-	TRBJ1-5	-	CASSQTGEGVQPQHF	TGTGCCAGCAGCCAAACCGGGGAAGGGGTTCAGCCCCAGCATTTT
TRBV10-3	-	TRBJ1-2	TRBD1	CAISDGTVYGYTF	TGTGCCATCAGTGACGGGACAGTTTATGGCTACACCTTC
TRBV30	-	TRBJ1-5	TRBD1	CACEQGGGQPQHF	TGTGCCTGCGAACAGGGGGGAGGTCAGCCCCAGCATTTT
TRBV11-2	-	TRBJ2-1	-	CASSWANEQFF	TGTGCCAGCAGCTGGGCCAATGAGCAGTTCTTC
TRBV9	-	TRBJ1-5	-	CASSVAGQTNQPQHF	TGTGCCAGCAGCGTAGCCGGACAGACCAATCAGCCCCAGCATTTT
TRBV19	-	TRBJ1-2	-	CASSMVGSGYTF	TGTGCCAGTAGTATGGTGGGGTCCGGCTACACCTTC
TRBV7-2	-	TRBJ1-5	TRBD1	CASSLEIQGVQPQHF	TGTGCCAGCAGCTTAGAGATACAGGGGGTGCAGCCCCAGCATTTT
TRBV7-9	-	TRBJ1-2	-	CASSLAGPSGYTF	TGTGCCAGCAGCTTAGCTGGGCCATCCGGCTACACCTTC
TRBV5-6	-	TRBJ2-4	TRBD1	CASSPDRLAAKNIQYF	TGTGCCAGCAGCCCGGACAGGTTAGCGGCCAAAAACATTCAGTACTTC
TRBV19	-	TRBJ2-6	-	CASSPSGANVLTF	TGTGCCAGTAGTCCTTCTGGGGCCAACGTCCTGACTTTC
TRBV7-2	-	TRBJ2-2	TRBD1	CASSFWDRGTGELFF	TGTGCCAGCAGCTTTTGGGACAGGGGGACCGGGGAGCTGTTTTTT
TRBV2	-	TRBJ2-4	TRBD2	CASSERIAGLAKNIQYF	TGTGCCAGCAGTGAAAGAATAGCGGGGCTAGCCAAAAACATTCAGTACTTC